This T cell receptor (beta chain) is drawn from a study of PD-L1 blockade in urothelial cancer. Study overall: It was in 2014 that patients started atezolizumab at 1,200 mg intravenously every 3 weeks.

The CDR3 is 15 amino acids. V was pared by 5 bases and J by 4 bases, with 11 bases of the junction left unmatched. Germline V gene sequence: CDR1 SGHTA, CDR2 FQGNSA. The assay was immunoSEQ multiplex PCR, and TCRdb's table has in-frame clones only and misses some. The table lists 50,000 to 55,000 clones, 88% of them singletons. Time point reported: peripheral blood 6 weeks after treatment start. This clonotype was obtained from a man aged 60 to 75 with urothelial cancer. The rearrangement joins TRBV7-2 to TRBJ2-7, with 7 bases that match TRBD1. The sequenced sample was PBMCs, obtained around atezolizumab (anti-PD-L1) treatment. CDR3 sequence reads: CASSPQSQGNYEQYF. The CDR3 DNA reads as TGTGCCAGCAGCCCCCAATCACAGGGGAATTACGAGCAGTACTTC. Filled out from reference TRBV7-2 and TRBJ2-7, the complete variable domain reads GAGVSQSPSNKVTEKGKDVELRCDPISGHTALYWYRQSLGQGLEFLIYFQGNSAPDKSGLPSDRFSAERTGGSVSTLTIQRTQQEDSAVYLCASSPQSQGNYEQYFGPGTRLTVT.